This TCR beta chain stems from a study of PD-1 blockade in classical Hodgkin lymphoma. Study as a whole: Every 2 weeks, patients got 3 mg/kg intravenous nivolumab.

Described time point: cycle 4 day 1 (C4D1), after six to seven weeks of nivolumab. All the patients suffered relapse after autologous stem cell transplantation, and brentuximab vedotin exposure differed. V shed 1 base and J shed 5 bases, with 17 bases lying between them. Looked up from germline, CDR1 is MDHEN and CDR2 is SYDVKM. The CDR3 has 16 residues. This clone was detected ten times or more. The antigen remains unidentified. Study-wide results and caveats: Reported findings placed baseline TCR diversity lower in newly diagnosed patients (compared with healthy donors). Complete responders' baseline diversity resembled that of newly diagnosed patients. Nivolumab starters within 1 year of ASCT were excluded.

Using immunoSEQ multiplex PCR, the repertoire was profiled, and TCRdb retains in-frame clones only, with some absent. The sample has around 50,000 clones; about 76% are singletons. This sequence joins TRBV28 and TRBJ2-5; no firm D call. The specimen was peripheral blood mononuclear cells (PBMCs), collected before the fourth cycle of nivolumab. The TCR sequence derives from a human donor with classical Hodgkin lymphoma. The CDR3 DNA sequence: TGTGCCAGCAGTTTATACGGCGTATATCGGTACGAGACCCAGTACTTC. It is translated as CASSLYGVYRYETQYF. The full variable domain, with the rest looked up from reference TRBV28 and TRBJ2-5, is DVKVTQSSRYLVKRTGEKVFLECVQDMDHENMFWYRQDPGLGLRLIYFSYDVKMKEKGDIPEGYSVSREKKERFSLILESASTNQTSMYLCASSLYGVYRYETQYFGPGTRLLVL.